Shown below are 5 T cell receptor beta chains from a single sample sequenced in a study of blood T cell repertoires in COVID-19. The method was immunoSEQ multiplex PCR; TCRdb's version includes in-frame clones alone and lacks a portion of them. The sample records just over 150,000 clones, roughly 90% being singletons. Sequencing was done on a sample of peripheral blood. These receptors were obtained from a man between 25 and 39 years old with COVID-19, enrolled during active disease.

The chain uses TRBV12-3 or TRBV12-4 and TRBJ1-2; D is ambiguous. Trimming took 1 base from V and 2 from J, leaving 5 bases between them. The CDR3 is 13 amino acids. Here the CDR3 reads CASSLDKNYGYTF. Here the CDR3 DNA reads TGTGCCAGCAGTTTAGACAAGAACTATGGCTACACCTTC.

The chain has TRBV12-3 or TRBV12-4 and TRBJ1-1; D remains unclear. Trimming removed 5 bases at V and 1 base at J, with 5 bases between. The CDR3 consists of 12 residues. The CDR3 DNA sequence: TGTGCCAGCAGTCCACAGAACACTGAAGCTTTCTTT. Translated, it gives CASSPQNTEAFF.

The table lists this clone with a few counts. This chain joins TRBV9 and TRBJ2-2, with D possibly TRBD2 on 7 matching bases. Per germline, CDR1 SGDLS and CDR2 YYNGEE. V was shortened by 3 bases and J by 0 bases, with 12 bases between the two germline ends. This CDR3 has 16 amino acids. The CDR3 here is CASSGRGQANTGELFF. For the CDR3, the DNA is TGTGCCAGCAGCGGGCGGGGGCAGGCGAACACCGGGGAGCTGTTTTTT.

The chain is built from TRBV5-5 and TRBJ1-6, with 7 bases aligning to TRBD1. CDR1 and CDR2 from the germline V gene are SGHKS and YYEKEE (reference sequence). Trimming at V came to 3 bases and at J to 7 bases, leaving 7 bases not matched to a gene. CDR3 length equals 15 residues. Written as DNA, the CDR3 is TGTGCCAGCAGCTCCAGAGGGGACAGAAATTCACCCCTCCACTTT. Its protein product is CASSSRGDRNSPLHF. The full variable domain, its missing parts supplied by reference TRBV5-5 and TRBJ1-6, is DAGVTQSPTHLIKTRGQQVTLRCSPISGHKSVSWYQQVLGQGPQFIFQYYEKEERGRGNFPDRFSARQFPNYSSELNVNALLLGDSALYLCASSSRGDRNSPLHFGNGTRLTVT.

This chain links TRBV2 with TRBJ1-6, with 9 bases matching TRBD1. The CDR3 runs to 15 residues. Germline CDR1 is SNHLY and CDR2 is FYNNEI. After removal of 6 bases from V and 7 bases from J, the junction contained 7 bases not matched to a gene. CDR3 protein: CASRGRQGGNSPLHF. DNA for the CDR3: TGTGCCAGCAGGGGCCGACAGGGGGGGAATTCACCCCTCCACTTT.